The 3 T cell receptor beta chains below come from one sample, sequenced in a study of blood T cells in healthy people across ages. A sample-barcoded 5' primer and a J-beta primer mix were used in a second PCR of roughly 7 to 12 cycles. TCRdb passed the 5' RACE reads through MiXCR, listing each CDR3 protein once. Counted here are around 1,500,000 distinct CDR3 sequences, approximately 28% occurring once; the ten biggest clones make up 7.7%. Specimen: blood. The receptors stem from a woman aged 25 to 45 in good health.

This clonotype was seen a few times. CDR3 sequence: CASSLVGGGGNEQFF. Here the CDR3 DNA reads TGTGCCAGCAGCTTAGTTGGAGGGGGGGGTAATGAGCAGTTCTTC. The chain carries TRBV7-2 and TRBJ2-1; TRBD2 might be the D (7 bases). Per germline, CDR1 SGHTA and CDR2 FQGNSA. Trimming removed 1 base at V and 7 bases at J, with 14 bases between. This CDR3 region has 15 residues.

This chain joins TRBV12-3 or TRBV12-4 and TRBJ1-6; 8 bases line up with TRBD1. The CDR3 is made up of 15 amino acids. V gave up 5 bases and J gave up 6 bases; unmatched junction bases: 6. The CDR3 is CASSRQGQGNSPLHF. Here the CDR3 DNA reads TGTGCCAGCAGTCGACAAGGACAGGGTAATTCACCCCTCCACTTT.

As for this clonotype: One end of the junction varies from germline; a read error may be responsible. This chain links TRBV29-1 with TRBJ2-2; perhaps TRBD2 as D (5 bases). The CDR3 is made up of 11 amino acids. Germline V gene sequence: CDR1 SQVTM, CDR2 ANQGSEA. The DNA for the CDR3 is TGCAGCGTTGAATCCACCGGGGAGCGGTTTTTT. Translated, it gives CSVESTGERFF.